Below are 27 T cell receptor beta chains sequenced from a single sample in a study of blood T cells in healthy people across ages. Together with a sample-barcoded 5' primer, a J-beta primer mix was included in a second PCR lasting about 7 to 12 cycles. MiXCR, run by TCRdb on the 5' RACE reads, gives a single entry per CDR3 protein. The sample carries about 1.5 million distinct CDR3 sequences, about 42% recorded once. Material: blood. The source is a woman aged 18-35 years in good health.

This clonotype came up a few times. The CDR3 loop is CASQGNLGNQPQHF. In nucleotides, the CDR3 is TGTGCCAGCCAGGGGAACCTGGGCAATCAGCCCCAGCATTTT. The rearrangement joins TRBV7-9 to TRBJ1-5; D might be TRBD1 (6 bases). CDR1 and CDR2 (germline): SEHNR, FQNEAQ (reference sequence). CDR3 length: 14 amino acids. The V end was cut by 8 bases, the J end by 2 bases, with 13 bases between.

The J gene is TRBJ1-1, the V gene TRBV12-3 or TRBV12-4, with D unclear. The V end was cut by 3 bases, the J end by 5 bases, with 10 bases between. CDR3 length: 13 residues. The CDR3 loop reads CASSFQVGTEAFF. The CDR3 coding sequence is TGTGCCAGCAGTTTCCAGGTGGGGACTGAAGCTTTCTTT.

This clonotype was found many times. The J gene is TRBJ2-1, the V gene TRBV25-1, with D perhaps matching TRBD1 or TRBD2 (6 bases each). The CDR3 has 15 amino acids. Germline V CDR1 and CDR2: MGHDK, SYGVNS. V gave up 2 bases and J gave up 2 bases, with 10 bases separating them. CDR3 amino acids: CASSEVGGPYNEQFF. As DNA, the CDR3 is TGTGCCAGCAGTGAAGTGGGGGGCCCCTACAATGAGCAGTTCTTC.

Turning to this clonotype: This sequence may be a read error, since a much larger clone differs from it by one base. For the CDR3, the DNA is TGTGCCAGCATCGAGACAGGGGTTAATGAGCAGTTCTTC. Translating it yields CASIETGVNEQFF. The rearrangement uses TRBV12-3 or TRBV12-4 and TRBJ2-1, with 8 bases that match TRBD1. The ends lost 7 bases at V and 7 bases at J; junction bases unmatched: 6. The CDR3 runs to 13 residues.

The chain combines TRBV14 with TRBJ1-1; no reliable D call. V lost 0 bases, J lost 4 bases, and 9 bases lay in between. Germline loops: CDR1 SGHDN, CDR2 FVKESK. The CDR3 length is 14 residues. The CDR3 DNA sequence: TGTGCCAGCAGCCAAGAAATGCGGTTCACTGAAGCTTTCTTT. Translation: CASSQEMRFTEAFF.

This sequence joins TRBV20-1 and TRBJ2-5, with 9 positions matching TRBD2. The CDR3 length is 16 residues. Germline CDR1 is DFQATT and CDR2 is SNEGSKA (reference sequence). V was clipped by 0 bases and J by 4 bases; unmatched bases: 9. The CDR3 loop reads CSARDLRGGESETQYF. The CDR3 region has the DNA TGCAGTGCTAGAGATCTACGCGGGGGGGAATCAGAGACCCAGTACTTC.

This sequence joins TRBV12-3 or TRBV12-4 and TRBJ1-4; TRBD1 matches at 12 bases. V was clipped by 1 base and J by 5 bases; unmatched bases: 5. The CDR3 is 17 residues long. The CDR3 here is CASSLEGTGGENEKLFF. The CDR3 region has the DNA TGTGCCAGCAGTTTAGAGGGGACAGGGGGCGAAAATGAAAAACTGTTTTTT.

The rearrangement uses TRBV2 and TRBJ1-6; TRBD1 matches at 10 bases. CDR3 size: 13 residues. Germline CDR1 reads SNHLY; CDR2 reads FYNNEI. Trimming took 11 bases from V and 8 from J; bases not matched to a gene: 6. CDR3 DNA: TGTGCCTCGACAGGGGGCACGGATTCACCCCTCCACTTT. This codes for CASTGGTDSPLHF.

V usage is TRBV20-1 and J usage is TRBJ1-5; 7 positions agree with TRBD1. Germline CDR1 and CDR2: DFQATT and SNEGSKA (reference sequence). This CDR3 spans 13 amino acids. V was pared by 6 bases and J by 3 bases, with 5 bases of the junction left unmatched. This CDR3 is CSAQGQYNQPQHF. The CDR3 bases are TGCAGTGCCCAGGGACAGTACAATCAGCCCCAGCATTTT.

The J gene is TRBJ2-5, the V gene TRBV28; D is possibly TRBD2 (5 bases). Per germline, CDR1 MDHEN and CDR2 SYDVKM. This CDR3 region has 15 residues. V lost 3 bases and J lost 11, with 22 bases in between. The DNA of the CDR3 is TGTGCCAGCAGTTTTGAATCCGGGCCGCTCGGGAAGCAGTACTTC. This encodes CASSFESGPLGKQYF.

This clonotype was observed a handful of times. The J gene is TRBJ2-5, the V gene TRBV7-2, with TRBD2 matching 11 bases. Trimming cost V 3 bases and J 0 bases; bases outside gene matches: 9. The CDR3 is 18 residues long. The germline V gene encodes CDR1 SGHTA and CDR2 FQGNSA. CDR3 nucleotides: TGTGCCAGCAGCTTCGGTGGGACTAGCGGAACCTACCAAGAGACCCAGTACTTC. Protein sequence: CASSFGGTSGTYQETQYF. Full variable domain (rest looked up from reference TRBV7-2 and TRBJ2-5): GAGVSQSPSNKVTEKGKDVELRCDPISGHTALYWYRQSLGQGLEFLIYFQGNSAPDKSGLPSDRFSAERTGGSVSTLTIQRTQQEDSAVYLCASSFGGTSGTYQETQYFGPGTRLLVL.

The rearrangement links TRBV20-1 to TRBJ2-1, with TRBD2 matching 11 bases. The germline gives CDR1 DFQATT, CDR2 SNEGSKA (reference sequence). The CDR3 runs to 13 residues. V shed 7 bases, J shed 5 bases, and the junction held 4 bases outside the gene matches. The chain's CDR3 is CSGMGLADNEQFF. DNA for the CDR3: TGCAGTGGCATGGGACTAGCGGACAATGAGCAGTTCTTC.

V is TRBV25-1 and J is TRBJ2-5; D possibly corresponds to TRBD1 (6 bases). Trimming shortened V by 4 bases and J by 2 bases, and 14 bases separated the two germline ends. Germline CDR1 and CDR2: MGHDK and SYGVNS. This CDR3 has 15 residues. The CDR3 sequence is CASSGAQGHQETQYF. CDR3 coding DNA: TGTGCCAGCAGTGGGGCACAGGGCCATCAAGAGACCCAGTACTTC.

Concerning this clonotype itself: A much larger clone lies one base from this, so it may be a read error. This chain connects TRBV29-1 to TRBJ1-2; 7 bases map to TRBD1. Germline V gene lookup returns CDR1 SQVTM and CDR2 ANQGSEA. CDR3 length equals 13 residues. V was clipped by 5 bases and J by 4 bases; unmatched bases: 7. Written as DNA, the CDR3 is TGCAGCGTTAAGGGGGCGACGAGCTATGGCTACACCTTC. This sequence encodes CSVKGATSYGYTF.

The rearrangement uses TRBV4-2 and TRBJ2-1; tentatively, D is TRBD2 (6 bases). CDR3 length: 15 amino acids. V gave up 4 bases and J gave up 7 bases, with 17 bases separating them. Germline V gives CDR1 LGHNA, CDR2 YNFKEQ. Written as DNA, the CDR3 is TGTGCCAGCAGCCGGACCGGGAGTGGGGTAAATGAGCAGTTCTTC. Protein sequence: CASSRTGSGVNEQFF.

The rearrangement joins TRBV12-3 or TRBV12-4 to TRBJ1-4; D is uncertain. Trimming shortened V by 1 base and J by 8 bases, and 11 bases separated the two germline ends. The CDR3 contains 14 residues. CDR3 nucleotides: TGTGCCAGCAGTTTAGAAGGTATCCGGGAAAAACTGTTTTTT. It translates to CASSLEGIREKLFF.

The J gene is TRBJ2-7, the V gene TRBV28; TRBD1 is a possible D gene (5 bases). Germline CDR1 is MDHEN and CDR2 is SYDVKM. Trimming shortened V by 10 bases and J by 6 bases, and 13 bases separated the two germline ends. This CDR3 has 11 residues. CDR3 in amino acids: CATYQGSEQYF. The CDR3 coding sequence is TGTGCCACCTACCAGGGAAGCGAGCAGTACTTC.

The V gene is TRBV12-3 or TRBV12-4, the J gene TRBJ2-1; TRBD1 agrees at 8 bases. This CDR3 has 15 amino acids. V shed 4 bases and J 6 bases; nucleotides not matched to a gene: 8. The CDR3 nucleotides read TGTGCCAGCAGTTCCCCGGACAGGGCGGTCAATGAGCAGTTCTTC. Amino acid sequence: CASSSPDRAVNEQFF.

Only a few counts were recorded for this clonotype. The gene calls are TRBV20-1 and TRBJ1-2; tentative D call: TRBD1 (6 bases). V was pared by 3 bases and J by 3 bases, with 14 bases between. The V gene's germline CDR1 is DFQATT and CDR2 SNEGSKA (reference sequence). This CDR3 comprises 14 residues. The CDR3 sequence: CSASQGPLYYGYTF. Here the CDR3 DNA reads TGCAGTGCTAGTCAGGGGCCCCTCTACTATGGCTACACCTTC.

In its sample, this clonotype was seen a few times. This rearrangement joins TRBV18 to TRBJ1-1; tentatively, D is TRBD1 (5 bases). CDR1 is KGHSH, CDR2 LQKENI, per germline. V was pared by 4 bases and J by 3 bases, with 9 bases between. The CDR3 length is 13 residues. CDR3 nucleotide sequence: TGTGCCAGCTCACTATCACAGGACACTGAAGCTTTCTTT. This codes for CASSLSQDTEAFF.

V gene TRBV3-1 combines with J gene TRBJ2-6; D might be TRBD1 (5 bases). V lost 0 bases, J lost 4 bases, and 10 bases lay in between. The CDR3 totals 16 residues. CDR1 and CDR2 from the germline V gene are LGHDT and YNNKEL (reference sequence). The CDR3 sequence: CASSQDKGAGANVLTF. The CDR3 nucleotides read TGTGCCAGCAGCCAAGATAAAGGGGCCGGGGCCAACGTCCTGACTTTC.

The chain is built from TRBV14 and TRBJ1-1, with TRBD1 as a possible D gene (5 bases). CDR3 length: 13 amino acids. Germline values: CDR1 SGHDN, CDR2 FVKESK. V lost 4 bases and J lost 8, with 14 bases in between. The CDR3 here is CASSPDSWREAFF. The CDR3 coding sequence is TGTGCCAGCAGCCCAGACAGCTGGCGAGAAGCTTTCTTT.

This clonotype was seen only a few times. V gene TRBV6-9 combines with J gene TRBJ1-2, with 11 bases lining up with TRBD1. Germline V gene sequence: CDR1 MNHGY, CDR2 SVAAGI. The CDR3 is 15 residues long. V trimming: 2 bases; J trimming: 7 bases; junction bases outside the gene matches: 6. The CDR3 region is CASSYPRDRGVGYTF. CDR3 bases: TGTGCCAGCAGTTATCCCCGGGACAGGGGGGTTGGCTACACCTTC.

The chain joins TRBV29-1 to TRBJ2-3; TRBD2 matches 7 bases. The ends lost 7 bases at V and 1 base at J; junction bases unmatched: 8. This CDR3 contains 14 residues. Per germline, CDR1 SQVTM and CDR2 ANQGSEA. The CDR3 loop is CSGAAGEGTDTQYF. The DNA of the CDR3 is TGCAGCGGTGCGGCGGGGGAGGGCACAGATACGCAGTATTTT.

This clonotype was counted many times. The chain recombines TRBV15 with TRBJ2-3; 9 nucleotides line up with TRBD2. The germline CDR1 and CDR2 sequences are LNHNV and YYDKDF (reference sequence). The CDR3 totals 16 residues. Losses at the gene ends were 1 base for V and 2 bases for J; bases not matched to a gene: 4. This CDR3 reads CATSRVAGAPTDTQYF. The CDR3 bases are TGTGCCACCAGCAGAGTAGCGGGGGCCCCCACAGATACGCAGTATTTT.

A single count supports this clonotype. The chain recombines TRBV29-1 with TRBJ2-3; tentatively, D is TRBD1 (6 bases). CDR3 size: 11 residues. Looked up from germline, CDR1 is SQVTM and CDR2 is ANQGSEA. The V and J ends lost 3 bases and 5 bases respectively, with 6 bases between them. CDR3: CSVDRGDTQYF. The CDR3, as DNA: TGCAGCGTTGACAGGGGAGATACGCAGTATTTT.

This clonotype has only a few counts. The chain combines TRBV12-3 or TRBV12-4 with TRBJ2-1; no definite D call. V lost 5 bases, J lost 4 bases, and 12 bases lay in between. This CDR3 comprises 14 residues. Here the CDR3 DNA reads TGTGCCAGCAGTCCGTCGAACCGATACAATGAGCAGTTCTTC. It encodes CASSPSNRYNEQFF.